The T cell receptor (beta chain) under discussion was sequenced for a study of T-cell memory formation after mild COVID-19. TCRdb analysed the 5' RACE reads with MiXCR anew, one entry per CDR3 protein. This table has under 200,000 distinct CDR3 sequences, around 10% appearing once. Germline lookup yields CDR1 SEHNR and CDR2 FQNEAQ (reference sequence). Trimming pared 1 base from V and 3 bases from J, leaving 12 bases between. There are 15 residues in the CDR3. The sample consisted of PBMCs or a T cell subset sorted from them (not recorded which). This sequence joins TRBV7-9 and TRBJ2-5; possibly TRBD1 for D (6 bases). The origin of this receptor is a man aged 18 to 29 who had mild COVID-19 (a few samples of this study predate the infection). Cell type and time point are not known. CDR3 in DNA: TGTGCCAGCAGCTTAGGACAGGACCTTGAAGAGACCCAGTACTTC. It encodes CASSLGQDLEETQYF.